Below are 7 T cell receptor beta chains sequenced from a single sample in a study of CD8 T cells in Susac syndrome (dated by TCRdb to between 2019 and 2020). The library was generated by the immunoSEQ multiplex PCR assay. RNA was extracted using the RNeasy kit, and about 0.45 to 1 ug of the RNA was reverse transcribed with random hexamers. TCRdb redid the processing of the public reads, applying fastp at Q25 and MiXCR, and retained in-frame beta chains. Rows merge per CDR3 protein into single entries with the most common DNA and genes. Here the sample has some 120,000 distinct CDR3 sequences; around 94% occur a single time. 0.07% to 0.09% of the sample goes to the ten largest clones. Source material: CD4+ T cells from PBMCs. The receptors originated from a human donor in good health.

V gene TRBV20-1 combines with J gene TRBJ1-2; TRBD1 matches 8 bases. The CDR3 covers 15 residues. CDR1 DFQATT and CDR2 SNEGSKA come from the germline V gene (reference sequence). With 1 base clipped from V and 6 bases from J, the junction kept 10 bases outside the gene matches. CDR3 sequence reads: CSARVATGVPHGYTF. CDR3 bases: TGCAGTGCTAGAGTGGCGACAGGGGTCCCCCATGGCTACACCTTC.

V gene TRBV20-1 combines with J gene TRBJ2-1; the D gene is possibly TRBD2 (5 bases). V was trimmed by 4 bases and J by 1 base, leaving 11 bases between them. This CDR3 spans 14 amino acids. Germline CDR1 reads DFQATT; CDR2 reads SNEGSKA (reference sequence). CDR3 protein: CSAIDGKSYNEQFF. The CDR3 coding sequence is TGCAGTGCTATAGACGGGAAGTCCTACAATGAGCAGTTCTTC.

The V call is TRBV6-5, the J call TRBJ2-7, with D perhaps matching TRBD2 (6 bases). This CDR3 has 14 amino acids. Trimming shortened V by 6 bases and J by 3 bases, and 15 bases separated the two germline ends. Germline V gives CDR1 MNHEY, CDR2 SVGAGI. As DNA, the CDR3 is TGTGCCAGCAGAATCGGGCTAGCGATCTACGAGCAGTACTTC. This translates into CASRIGLAIYEQYF.

The chain joins TRBV7-8 to TRBJ2-7, with D hard to call. Germline-derived CDR1 and CDR2 are SGHVS and FQNEAQ. The V and J ends lost 5 bases and 3 bases respectively, with 14 bases between them. This CDR3 region has 14 residues. CDR3 nucleotides: TGTGCCAGCAGCCCATCCCGGACGGGCTACGAGCAGTACTTC. Residues: CASSPSRTGYEQYF.

This clonotype was picked up one time. The V and J genes are TRBV13 and TRBJ2-7; 10 bases match TRBD2. The CDR3 has 14 residues. V was pared by 4 bases and J by 9 bases, with 9 bases of the junction left unmatched. Per the germline V gene, CDR1 is PRHDT and CDR2 is FYEKMQ (reference sequence). Written as DNA, the CDR3 is TGTGCCAGCAGCTCTATAGCGGGAGGCCCTGGGCAGTACTTC. This translates into CASSSIAGGPGQYF.

This clonotype was counted between two and nine times. The rearrangement links TRBV18 to TRBJ2-3; D ambiguous. The germline gives CDR1 KGHSH, CDR2 LQKENI. The CDR3 consists of 12 residues. V was cut by 4 bases and J by 5 bases, with 7 bases left in between. The CDR3 DNA follows: TGTGCCAGCTCACTCAGACAAGATACGCAGTATTTT. Protein product: CASSLRQDTQYF.

This rearrangement joins TRBV25-1 to TRBJ2-7; 10 positions agree with TRBD2. Trimming removed 3 bases from V and 5 bases from J; junction bases left unmatched: 7. Germline V gene data show CDR1 as MGHDK and CDR2 as SYGVNS. The CDR3 length is 15 residues. The CDR3 reads CASSEAPGTSDEQYF. The DNA of the CDR3 is TGTGCCAGCAGTGAGGCGCCCGGGACTAGCGACGAGCAGTACTTC.